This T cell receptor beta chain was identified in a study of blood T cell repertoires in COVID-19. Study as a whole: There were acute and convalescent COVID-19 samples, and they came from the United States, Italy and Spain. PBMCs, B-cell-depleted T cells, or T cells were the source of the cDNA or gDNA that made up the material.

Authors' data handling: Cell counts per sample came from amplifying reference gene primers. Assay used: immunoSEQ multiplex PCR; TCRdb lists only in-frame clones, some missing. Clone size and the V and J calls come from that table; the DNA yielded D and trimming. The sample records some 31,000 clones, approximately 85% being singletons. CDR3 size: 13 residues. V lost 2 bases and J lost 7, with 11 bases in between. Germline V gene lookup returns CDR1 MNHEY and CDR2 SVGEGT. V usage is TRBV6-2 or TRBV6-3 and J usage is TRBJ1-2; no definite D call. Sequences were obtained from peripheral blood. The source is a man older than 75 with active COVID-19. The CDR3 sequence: CASSYILGRGYTF. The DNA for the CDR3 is TGTGCCAGCAGTTACATCCTAGGTCGTGGCTACACCTTC.